This T cell receptor (beta chain) was found in a study of blood T cell repertoires in COVID-19. On the study more broadly: Whether acute or convalescent, the COVID-19 samples came from the United States, Italy and Spain. The analysed material was cDNA or gDNA that came from T cells, B-cell-depleted T cells, or PBMCs.

The CDR3 contains 14 residues. Enrollment of patients from Seattle took place during active infection, with longitudinal follow-up. In the original workflow: The authors estimated nucleated cell counts from reference gene primer amplification. Sequenced by immunoSEQ multiplex PCR; TCRdb stores in-frame clones only, minus some. Clone size and V and J calls were adopted from that table, with D and trimming inferred from the DNA. Seen here are 250,000 to 350,000 clones, approximately 85% observed once, and the top ten hold roughly 0.94%. The chain has TRBV12-2 and TRBJ1-2; the table's D call TRBD1 went unverified against the DNA. TRBV12-2 is annotated as a pseudogene. The sequence was collected from a human donor with COVID-19, enrolled during active disease. The donor label of this sample is uncertain. Sequenced sample: peripheral blood. The CDR3 nucleotides read TGTGCAAGTCGCTCGGGACAGGGGGTCTATGGCTACACCTTC. As protein: CASRSGQGVYGYTF.